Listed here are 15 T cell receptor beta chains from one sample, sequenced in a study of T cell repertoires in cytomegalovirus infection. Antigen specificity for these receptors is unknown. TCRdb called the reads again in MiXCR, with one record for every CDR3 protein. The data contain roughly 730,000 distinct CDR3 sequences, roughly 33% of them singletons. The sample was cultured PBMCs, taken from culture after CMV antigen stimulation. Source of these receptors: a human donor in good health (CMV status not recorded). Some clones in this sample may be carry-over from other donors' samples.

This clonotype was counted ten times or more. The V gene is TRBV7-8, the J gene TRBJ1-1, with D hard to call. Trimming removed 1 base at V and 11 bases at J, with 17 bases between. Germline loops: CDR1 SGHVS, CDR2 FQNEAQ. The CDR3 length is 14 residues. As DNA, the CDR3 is TGTGCCAGCAGCTTAGTCAGGCAGTCCCAACGCGCTTTCTTT. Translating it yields CASSLVRQSQRAFF.

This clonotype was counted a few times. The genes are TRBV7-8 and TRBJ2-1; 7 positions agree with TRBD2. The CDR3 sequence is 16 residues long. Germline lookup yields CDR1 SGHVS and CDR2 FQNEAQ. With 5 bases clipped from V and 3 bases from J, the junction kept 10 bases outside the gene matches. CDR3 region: CASSLGAGVLYNEQFF. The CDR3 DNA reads TGTGCCAGCAGCCTCGGGGCGGGGGTTCTCTACAATGAGCAGTTCTTC.

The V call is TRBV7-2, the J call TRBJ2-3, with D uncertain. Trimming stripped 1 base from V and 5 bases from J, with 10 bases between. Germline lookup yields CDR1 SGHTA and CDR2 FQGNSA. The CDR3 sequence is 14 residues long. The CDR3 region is CASSLGFLRDTQYF. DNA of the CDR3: TGTGCCAGCAGCTTAGGCTTTCTTCGAGATACGCAGTATTTT.

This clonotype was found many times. Here the CDR3 DNA reads TGTGCCAGCAGCTTAGGCCCCGGGTACGCCGATACGCAGTATTTT. Translating gives CASSLGPGYADTQYF. The chain combines TRBV7-2 with TRBJ2-3; D gene ambiguous. The length of the CDR3 is 15 residues. V gave up 1 base and J gave up 6 bases, with 14 bases separating them. Germline assignment: CDR1 SGHTA and CDR2 FQGNSA.

The CDR3 protein is CASSFMDSATQYF. The CDR3 nucleotides read TGTGCCAGCAGTTTTATGGACTCCGCGACCCAGTACTTC. This chain joins TRBV12-3 or TRBV12-4 and TRBJ2-5, with a possible D match to TRBD2 (5 bases). The CDR3 is 13 residues long. The V gene lost 3 bases and the J gene lost 7 bases, with 12 bases spanning the gap.

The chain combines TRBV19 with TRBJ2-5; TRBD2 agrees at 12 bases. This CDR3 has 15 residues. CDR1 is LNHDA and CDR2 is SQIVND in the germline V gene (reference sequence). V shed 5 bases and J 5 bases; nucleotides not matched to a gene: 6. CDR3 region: CASSRRLAGVETQYF. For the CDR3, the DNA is TGTGCCAGTAGTCGTCGACTAGCGGGAGTCGAGACCCAGTACTTC. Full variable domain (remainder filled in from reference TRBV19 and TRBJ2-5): DGGITQSPKYLFRKEGQNVTLSCEQNLNHDAMYWYRQDPGQGLRLIYYSQIVNDFQKGDIAEGYSVSREKKESFPLTVTSAQKNPTAFYLCASSRRLAGVETQYFGPGTRLLVL.

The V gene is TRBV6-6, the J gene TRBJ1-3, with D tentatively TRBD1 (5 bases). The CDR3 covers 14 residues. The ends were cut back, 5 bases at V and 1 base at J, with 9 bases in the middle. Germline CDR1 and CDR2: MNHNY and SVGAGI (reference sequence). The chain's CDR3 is CASSDRKSGNTIYF. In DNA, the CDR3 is TGTGCCAGCAGTGACAGAAAATCTGGAAACACCATATATTTT.

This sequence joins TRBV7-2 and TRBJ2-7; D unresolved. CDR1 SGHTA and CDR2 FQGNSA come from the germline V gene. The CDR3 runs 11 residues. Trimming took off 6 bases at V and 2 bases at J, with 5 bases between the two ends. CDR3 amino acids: CASSIAYEQYF. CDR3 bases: TGTGCCAGCAGTATCGCCTACGAGCAGTACTTC.

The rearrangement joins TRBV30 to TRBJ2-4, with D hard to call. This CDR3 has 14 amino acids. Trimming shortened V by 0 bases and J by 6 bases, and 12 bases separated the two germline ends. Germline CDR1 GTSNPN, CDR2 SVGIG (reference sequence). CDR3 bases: TGTGCCTGGAGTGTGATAGGGATCGGAAACATTCAGTACTTC. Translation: CAWSVIGIGNIQYF.

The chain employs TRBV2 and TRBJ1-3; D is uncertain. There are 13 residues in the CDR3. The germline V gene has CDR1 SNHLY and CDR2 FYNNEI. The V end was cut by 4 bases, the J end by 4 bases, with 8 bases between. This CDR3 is CASSVEGGNTIYF. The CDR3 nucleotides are TGTGCCAGCAGTGTTGAGGGAGGAAACACCATATATTTT.

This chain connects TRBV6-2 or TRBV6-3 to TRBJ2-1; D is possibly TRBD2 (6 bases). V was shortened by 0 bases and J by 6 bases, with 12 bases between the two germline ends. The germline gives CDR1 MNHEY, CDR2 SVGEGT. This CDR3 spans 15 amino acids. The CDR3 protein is CASSYSEGSGNEQFF. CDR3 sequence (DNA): TGTGCCAGCAGTTACTCGGAGGGTTCGGGCAATGAGCAGTTCTTC.

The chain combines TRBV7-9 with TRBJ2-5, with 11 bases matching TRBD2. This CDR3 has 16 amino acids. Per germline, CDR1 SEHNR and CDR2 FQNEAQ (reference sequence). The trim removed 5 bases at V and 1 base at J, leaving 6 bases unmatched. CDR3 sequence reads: CASSVLAGGSQETQYF. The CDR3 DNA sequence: TGTGCCAGCAGCGTCCTAGCGGGGGGCAGCCAAGAGACCCAGTACTTC.

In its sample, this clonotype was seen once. This CDR3 is CSARPGTGGIGGYTF. The CDR3, as DNA: TGCAGTGCTAGACCAGGGACAGGGGGCATCGGTGGCTACACCTTC. The V gene is TRBV20-1, the J gene TRBJ1-2, with 12 bases identical to TRBD1. The CDR3 totals 15 residues. CDR1 is DFQATT and CDR2 is SNEGSKA in the germline V gene (reference sequence). J gave up 7 bases and V 2 bases, and 8 bases lay outside the gene matches.

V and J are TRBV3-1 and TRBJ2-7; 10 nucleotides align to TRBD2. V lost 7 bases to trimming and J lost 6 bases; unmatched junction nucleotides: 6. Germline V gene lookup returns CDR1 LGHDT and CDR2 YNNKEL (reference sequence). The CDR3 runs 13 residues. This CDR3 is CASMLAGEGEQYF. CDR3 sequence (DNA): TGTGCCAGCATGCTAGCGGGAGAGGGCGAGCAGTACTTC.

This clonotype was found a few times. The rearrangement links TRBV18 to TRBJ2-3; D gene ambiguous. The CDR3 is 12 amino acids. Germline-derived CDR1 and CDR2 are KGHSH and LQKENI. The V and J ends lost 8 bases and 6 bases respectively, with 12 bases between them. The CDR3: CASPDDSDTQYF. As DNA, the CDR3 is TGTGCCAGCCCGGATGACTCGGATACGCAGTATTTT.